The clone carrying this T cell receptor beta chain was counted between two and nine times. Sequencing of TCR beta was undertaken in CD8+ and CD4+ T cells derived from blood. With random hexamers, roughly 0.45 to 1 ug RNA was reverse transcribed. Using its own MiXCR run on the immunoSEQ multiplex PCR reads, TCRdb lists one record per CDR3 protein. The sample contains about 290,000 distinct CDR3 sequences, approximately 85% of which appear only once. The source of the sample is a study of CD8 T cells in Susac syndrome. V was pared by 1 base and J by 1 base, with 11 bases between. From germline, CDR1 is MGHRA and CDR2 YSYEKL. The CDR3 covers 15 residues.

This TCR was recovered from a human donor with multiple sclerosis. Sequences were obtained from CD8+ T cells from PBMCs. The rearrangement links TRBV4-1 to TRBJ2-7, with TRBD2 as a possible D gene (6 bases). Here the CDR3 reads CASSQAGVPSYEQYF. The CDR3 DNA reads as TGCGCCAGCAGCCAAGCGGGAGTCCCGTCCTACGAGCAGTACTTC.